This T cell receptor beta chain was obtained from a study of siplizumab effects on memory and regulatory T cells. Study-level findings and limits: Siplizumab significantly decreased alloreactive sequences from unstimulated CD4+ memory cells. Naive T cells appeared more varied than memory cells and looked like key alloresponse contributors.

Remarks on this clone: What it binds is not known.

Here immunoSEQ multiplex PCR was the method, and the copy in TCRdb shows in-frame clones only, minus some. The data show approximately 100,000 clones, about nine tenths seen once. This CDR3 is 13 amino acids long. Germline V gene data show CDR1 as MNHEY and CDR2 as SVGAGI. The sample consisted of non-Treg CD4+ T cells sorted from blood. V and J are TRBV6-5 and TRBJ2-5; a possible D gene is TRBD2 (5 bases). The J call is uncertain, as TRBJ2-7 better fits the DNA end. This TCR came from a human donor in good health. The CDR3 here is CASSYPGNNEQYF. The CDR3 nucleotides are TGTGCCAGCAGTTACCCGGGAAACAACGAGCAGTACTTC.